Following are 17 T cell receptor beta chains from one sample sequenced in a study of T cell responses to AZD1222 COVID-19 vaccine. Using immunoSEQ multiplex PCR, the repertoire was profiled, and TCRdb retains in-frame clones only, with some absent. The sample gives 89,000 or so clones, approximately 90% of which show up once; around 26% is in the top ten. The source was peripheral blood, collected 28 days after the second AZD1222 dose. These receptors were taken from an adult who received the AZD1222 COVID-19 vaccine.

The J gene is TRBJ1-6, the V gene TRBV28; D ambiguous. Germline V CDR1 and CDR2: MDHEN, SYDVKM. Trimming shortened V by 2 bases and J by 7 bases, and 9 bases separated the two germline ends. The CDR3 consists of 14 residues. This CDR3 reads CASSLEGPNSPLHF. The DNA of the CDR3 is TGTGCCAGCAGTTTAGAGGGCCCCAATTCACCCCTCCACTTT. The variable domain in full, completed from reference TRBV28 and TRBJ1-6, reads DVKVTQSSRYLVKRTGEKVFLECVQDMDHENMFWYRQDPGLGLRLIYFSYDVKMKEKGDIPEGYSVSREKKERFSLILESASTNQTSMYLCASSLEGPNSPLHFGNGTRLTVT.

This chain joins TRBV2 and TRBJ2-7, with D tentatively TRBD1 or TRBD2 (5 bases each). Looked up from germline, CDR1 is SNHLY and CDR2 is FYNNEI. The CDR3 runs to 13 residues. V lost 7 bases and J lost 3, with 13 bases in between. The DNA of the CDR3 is TGTGCCAGCACCGGGACCGACGGCTACGAGCAGTACTTC. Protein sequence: CASTGTDGYEQYF.

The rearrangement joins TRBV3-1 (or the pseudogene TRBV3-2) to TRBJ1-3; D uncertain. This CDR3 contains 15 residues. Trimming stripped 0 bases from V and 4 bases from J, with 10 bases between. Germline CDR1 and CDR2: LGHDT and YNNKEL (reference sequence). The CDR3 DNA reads TGTGCCAGCAGCCAAGATAGAGTGGGGGGAAACACCATATATTTT. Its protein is CASSQDRVGGNTIYF.

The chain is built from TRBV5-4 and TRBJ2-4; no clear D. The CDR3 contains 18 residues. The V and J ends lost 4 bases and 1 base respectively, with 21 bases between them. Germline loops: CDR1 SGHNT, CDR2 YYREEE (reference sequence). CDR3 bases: TGTGCCAGCAGCCCCCGGCCCCGGTTGGGTAGGGCCAAAAACATTCAGTACTTC. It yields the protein CASSPRPRLGRAKNIQYF.

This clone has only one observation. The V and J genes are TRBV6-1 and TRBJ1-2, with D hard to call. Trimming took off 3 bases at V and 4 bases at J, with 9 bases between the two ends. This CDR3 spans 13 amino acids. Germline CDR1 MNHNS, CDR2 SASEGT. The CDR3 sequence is CASSEDGLYGYTF. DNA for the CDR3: TGTGCCAGCAGTGAGGACGGACTCTATGGCTACACCTTC.

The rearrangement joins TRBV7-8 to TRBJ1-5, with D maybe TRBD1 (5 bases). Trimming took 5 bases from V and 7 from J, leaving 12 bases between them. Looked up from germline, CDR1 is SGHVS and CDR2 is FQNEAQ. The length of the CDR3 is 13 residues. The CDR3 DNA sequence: TGTGCCAGCAGCCTTCGAAGGGGACAGCCCCAGCATTTT. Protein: CASSLRRGQPQHF.

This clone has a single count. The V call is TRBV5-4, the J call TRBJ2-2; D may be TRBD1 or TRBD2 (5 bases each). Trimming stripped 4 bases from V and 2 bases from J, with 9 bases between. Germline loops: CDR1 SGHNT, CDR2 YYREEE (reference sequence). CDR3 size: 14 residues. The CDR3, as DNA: TGTGCCAGCAGCGGGACCTCTAACACCGGGGAGCTGTTTTTT. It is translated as CASSGTSNTGELFF.

The CDR3 loop reads CASSRGSQGALEETQYF. DNA of the CDR3: TGTGCCAGCAGCCGGGGCTCCCAGGGGGCTTTGGAAGAGACCCAGTACTTC. The chain has TRBV7-9 and TRBJ2-5; 8 positions match TRBD1. The CDR3 covers 17 residues. Germline trimming cut 5 bases from V and 3 bases from J; bases unmatched to any gene: 14. The germline CDR1 and CDR2 sequences are SEHNR and FQNEAQ (reference sequence).

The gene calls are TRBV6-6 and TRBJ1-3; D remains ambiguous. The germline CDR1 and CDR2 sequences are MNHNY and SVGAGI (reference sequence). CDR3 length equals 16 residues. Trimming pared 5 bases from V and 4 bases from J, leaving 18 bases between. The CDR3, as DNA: TGTGCCAGCAGTCTACCCCCTTCAGATATCGGAAACACCATATATTTT. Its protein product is CASSLPPSDIGNTIYF.

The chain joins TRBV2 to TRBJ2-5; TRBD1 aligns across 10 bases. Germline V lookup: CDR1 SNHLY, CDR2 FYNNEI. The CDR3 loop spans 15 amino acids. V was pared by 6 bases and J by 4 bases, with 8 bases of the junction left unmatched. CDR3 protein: CASSGRDRGIETQYF. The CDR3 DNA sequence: TGTGCCAGCAGCGGAAGGGACAGGGGCATAGAGACCCAGTACTTC.

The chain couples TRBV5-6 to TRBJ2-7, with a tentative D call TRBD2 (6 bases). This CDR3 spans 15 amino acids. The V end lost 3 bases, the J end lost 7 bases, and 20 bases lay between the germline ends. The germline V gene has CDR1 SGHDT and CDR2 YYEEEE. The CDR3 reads CASSYGLSPIEEQYF. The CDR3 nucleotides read TGTGCCAGCAGCTACGGACTATCCCCTATTGAGGAGCAGTACTTC. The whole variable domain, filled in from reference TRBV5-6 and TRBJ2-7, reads DAGVTQSPTHLIKTRGQQVTLRCSPKSGHDTVSWYQQALGQGPQFIFQYYEEEERQRGNFPDRFSGHQFPNYSSELNVNALLLGDSALYLCASSYGLSPIEEQYFGPGTRLTVT.

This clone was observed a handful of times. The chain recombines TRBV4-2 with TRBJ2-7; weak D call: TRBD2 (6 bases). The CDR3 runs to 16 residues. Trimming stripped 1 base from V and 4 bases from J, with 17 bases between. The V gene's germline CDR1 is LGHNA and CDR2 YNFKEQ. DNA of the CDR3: TGTGCCAGCAGCCAAGGCGGGGCTCAGGACTTTTACGAGCAGTACTTC. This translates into CASSQGGAQDFYEQYF.

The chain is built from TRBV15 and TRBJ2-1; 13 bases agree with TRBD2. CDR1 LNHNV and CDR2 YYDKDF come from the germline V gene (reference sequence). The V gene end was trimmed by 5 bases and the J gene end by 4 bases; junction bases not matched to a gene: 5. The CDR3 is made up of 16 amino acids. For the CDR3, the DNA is TGTGCCACCAGCGGGGAGACTAGCGGGAGGTACAATGAGCAGTTCTTC. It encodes CATSGETSGRYNEQFF. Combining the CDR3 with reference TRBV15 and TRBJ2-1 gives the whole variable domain DAMVIQNPRYQVTQFGKPVTLSCSQTLNHNVMYWYQQKSSQAPKLLFHYYDKDFNNEADTPDNFQSRRPNTSFCFLDIRSPGLGDTAMYLCATSGETSGRYNEQFFGPGTRLTVL.

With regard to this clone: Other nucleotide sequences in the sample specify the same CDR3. CDR3 in amino acids: CASSPGTGSYEQYF. The CDR3 region has the DNA TGTGCCAGCAGCCCGGGGACAGGTTCCTACGAGCAGTACTTC. The chain joins TRBV9 to TRBJ2-7; 8 nucleotides agree with TRBD1. CDR1 and CDR2 (germline): SGDLS, YYNGEE. V lost 4 bases, J lost 1 base, and 4 bases stayed unmatched. This CDR3 is 14 amino acids long. The full variable domain, completed using reference TRBV9 and TRBJ2-7, is DSGVTQTPKHLITATGQRVTLRCSPRSGDLSVYWYQQSLDQGLQFLIQYYNGEERAKGNILERFSAQQFPDLHSELNLSSLELGDSALYFCASSPGTGSYEQYFGPGTRLTVT.

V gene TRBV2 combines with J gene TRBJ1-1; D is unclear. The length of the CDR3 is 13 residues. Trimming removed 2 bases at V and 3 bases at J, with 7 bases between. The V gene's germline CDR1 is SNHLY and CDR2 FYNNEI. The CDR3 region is CASSESAYTEAFF. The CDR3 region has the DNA TGTGCCAGCAGTGAAAGCGCCTACACTGAAGCTTTCTTT. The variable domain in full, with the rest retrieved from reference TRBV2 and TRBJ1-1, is EPEVTQTPSHQVTQMGQEVILRCVPISNHLYFYWYRQILGQKVEFLVSFYNNEISEKSEIFDDQFSVERPDGSNFTLKIRSTKLEDSAMYFCASSESAYTEAFFGQGTRLTVV.

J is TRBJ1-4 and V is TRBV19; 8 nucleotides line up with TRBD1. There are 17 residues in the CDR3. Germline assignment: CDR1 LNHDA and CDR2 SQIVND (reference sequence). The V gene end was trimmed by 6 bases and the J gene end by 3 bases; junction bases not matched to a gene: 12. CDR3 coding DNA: TGTGCCAGTAGGGAAGGACAGGGAACTTTAGCTAATGAAAAACTGTTTTTT. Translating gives CASREGQGTLANEKLFF.

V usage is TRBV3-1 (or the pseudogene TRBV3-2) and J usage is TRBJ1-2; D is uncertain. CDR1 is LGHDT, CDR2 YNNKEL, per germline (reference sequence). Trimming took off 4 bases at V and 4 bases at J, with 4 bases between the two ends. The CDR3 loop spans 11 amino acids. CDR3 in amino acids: CASSRGYGYTF. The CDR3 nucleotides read TGTGCCAGCAGCCGCGGCTATGGCTACACCTTC.